The clone carrying this T cell receptor (beta chain) was picked up a small number of times. The CDR3 contains 20 residues. The data were obtained in a study of cytomegalovirus exposure and HLA in healthy donors. In the PCR, 60 Vbeta and 13 Jbeta primers were used. Produced via immunoSEQ multiplex PCR; TCRdb's table is partial and in-frame only. This sample has 130,000 or so clones, with approximately 86% found just once. The clonotype comes from a middle-aged woman in good health and CMV-seronegative. J is TRBJ2-3 and V is TRBV21-1; the DNA was not compared with TRBD1, the D call given in the table. TRBV21-1 is recorded as a pseudogene. Material for sequencing was PBMCs. CDR3 sequence reads: CASSKASPGQGVPSTDTQYF. The CDR3 DNA reads as TGTGCCAGCAGCAAAGCCTCTCCGGGACAGGGGGTTCCTAGCACAGATACGCAGTATTTT.